In this sample, the clone carrying this TCR beta chain turned up many times. Antigen unknown. Total RNA and DNA came together from roughly 20-30 mg of bulk tissue without cell sorting. The researchers produced TCR beta cDNA from approximately 460 ng total RNA with a constant-region primer. Slightly modified ARM-PCR with three nested multiplex PCR rounds yielded TCR beta libraries. Forward primers for TRBV1-TRBV30 and a C-beta reverse primer served the first two PCR rounds, at roughly 10 cycles each. MiXCR, applied by TCRdb to the multiplex PCR reads, yields one record per CDR3 protein. The sample includes fewer than 50,000 distinct CDR3 sequences, around 80% of them seen just once. Trimming shortened V by 1 base and J by 0 bases, and 13 bases separated the two germline ends. Germline V lookup: CDR1 LGHNA, CDR2 YSLEER. This CDR3 region has 17 residues. The sample comes from a study of tumor-infiltrating lymphocytes in primary liver carcinoma. At the level of the study: The study included patients who were men and women aged 30 to 69 years.

Whole-study findings and limits: Tumors had a top-250-clone fraction that was significantly higher than blood (p = 0.039). Whereas tumor region pairs overlapped more, tumor-adjacent and tumor-blood pairs overlapped less.

The chain carries TRBV4-3 and TRBJ2-1; D is unclear. What was sequenced was tumor-adjacent normal liver tissue. The source of this sequence is a woman under 40 with primary liver carcinoma and hepatitis B virus infection. CDR3 DNA: TGCGCCAGCAGCCAAGTTTCTTCCGGAAGCTCCTACAATGAGCAGTTCTTC. Translated, it gives CASSQVSSGSSYNEQFF.